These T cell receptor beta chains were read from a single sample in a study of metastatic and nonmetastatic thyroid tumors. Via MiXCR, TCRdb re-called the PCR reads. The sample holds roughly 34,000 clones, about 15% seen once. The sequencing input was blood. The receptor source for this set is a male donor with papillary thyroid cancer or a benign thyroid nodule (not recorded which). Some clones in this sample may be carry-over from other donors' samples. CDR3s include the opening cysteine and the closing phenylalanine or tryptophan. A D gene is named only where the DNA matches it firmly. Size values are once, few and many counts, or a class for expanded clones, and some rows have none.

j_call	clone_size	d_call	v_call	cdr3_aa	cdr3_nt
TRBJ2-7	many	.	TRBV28	CASRQTRDGVEQYF	TGTGCCAGCAGACAAACTCGGGACGGTGTGGAGCAGTACTTC
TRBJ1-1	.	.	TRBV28	CASSDSGPRLIHF	TGTGCCAGCAGCGATTCGGGGCCCCGTTTGATCCATTTT
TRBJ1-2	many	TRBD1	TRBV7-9	CASSSGQGVNYGYTF	TGTGCCAGCAGCTCTGGACAGGGGGTGAACTATGGCTACACCTTC
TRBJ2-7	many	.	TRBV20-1	CSASGQSYEQYF	TGCAGTGCTAGTGGTCAATCCTACGAGCAGTACTTC
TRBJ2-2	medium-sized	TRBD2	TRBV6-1	CASTPQGLAVNTGELFF	TGTGCCAGCACCCCGCAAGGACTAGCGGTGAACACCGGGGAGCTGTTTTTT
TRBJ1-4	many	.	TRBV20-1	CSAAVRSREGGGEKLFF	TGCAGTGCTGCGGTCCGTTCGAGGGAGGGGGGCGGTGAAAAACTGTTTTTT
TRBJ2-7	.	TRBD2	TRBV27	CAGYTAREGEQYF	TGTGCCGGCTACACGGCACGGGAGGGGGAGCAGTACTTC
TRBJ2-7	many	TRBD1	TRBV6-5	CASSYSDRGGYEQYF	TGTGCCAGCAGTTACTCGGACAGGGGAGGGTACGAGCAGTACTTC
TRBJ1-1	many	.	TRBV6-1	CASSPTEGTQAFF	TGTGCCAGCAGCCCTACAGAGGGGACCCAGGCTTTCTTT
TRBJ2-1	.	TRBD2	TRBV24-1	CSTPSSGGATSWRKGEQFF	TGTTCCACCCCCTCAAGCGGGGGGGCGACTAGCTGGAGAAAGGGTGAGCAGTTCTTC
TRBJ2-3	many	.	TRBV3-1	CASSQERGHRTDTQYF	TGTGCCAGCAGCCAAGAGAGGGGACATCGCACAGATACGCAGTATTTT
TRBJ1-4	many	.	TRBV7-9	CASSTSSIGIGEKLFF	TGTGCCAGCAGCACGTCCAGTATTGGGATAGGTGAAAAACTGTTTTTT
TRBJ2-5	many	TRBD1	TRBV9	CASSVSRGQETQYF	TGTGCCAGCAGCGTATCCAGGGGACAGGAGACCCAGTACTTC
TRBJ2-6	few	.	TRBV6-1	CASIRLGVSGSNVLTF	TGTGCCAGCATCCGCCTCGGCGTCTCTGGGTCCAACGTCCTGACTTTC
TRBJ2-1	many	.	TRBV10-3	CATQGAGVDGSYNEQFF	TGTGCCACCCAGGGAGCAGGGGTAGATGGCTCCTACAATGAGCAGTTCTTC
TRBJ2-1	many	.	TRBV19	CASRRGVPYNEQFF	TGTGCCAGTAGAAGGGGAGTCCCCTACAATGAGCAGTTCTTC
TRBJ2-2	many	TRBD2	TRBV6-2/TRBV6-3	CASNEGSGGRELFF	TGTGCCAGCAACGAGGGTAGCGGGGGCCGGGAGCTGTTTTTT
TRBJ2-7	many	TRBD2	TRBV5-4	CASSSGLADPYEQYF	TGTGCCAGCAGCTCAGGACTAGCGGACCCCTACGAGCAGTACTTC
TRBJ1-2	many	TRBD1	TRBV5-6	CASSLVGGSGYTF	TGTGCCAGCAGCTTGGTAGGGGGCAGTGGCTACACCTTC
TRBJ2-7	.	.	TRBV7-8	CASSLDSGLASYEQYF	TGTGCCAGCAGCTTAGACTCCGGGCTAGCCTCCTACGAGCAGTACTTC
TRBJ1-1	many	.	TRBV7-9	CASSPQGTEAFF	TGTGCCAGCAGCCCCCAGGGGACTGAAGCTTTCTTT
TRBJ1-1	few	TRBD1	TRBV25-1	CASRQTGETEAFF	TGTGCCAGCAGGCAGACAGGGGAAACTGAAGCTTTCTTT
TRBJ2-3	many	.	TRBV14	CASSQDLSRGTDTQYF	TGTGCCAGCAGCCAAGATCTCTCCCGAGGCACAGATACGCAGTATTTT
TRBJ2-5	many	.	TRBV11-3	CASSLGGPGKETQYF	TGTGCCAGCAGCTTAGGGGGTCCGGGGAAAGAGACCCAGTACTTC
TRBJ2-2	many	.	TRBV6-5	CASSYDVRELFF	TGTGCCAGCAGTTACGATGTCCGGGAGCTGTTTTTT
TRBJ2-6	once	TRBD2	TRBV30	CAGRGGGANVLTF	TGTGCCGGGAGGGGTGGTGGGGCCAACGTCCTGACTTTC
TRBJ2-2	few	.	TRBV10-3	CAIVVTGELFF	TGTGCCATCGTAGTGACCGGGGAGCTGTTTTTT
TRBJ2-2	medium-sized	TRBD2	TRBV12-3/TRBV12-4	CASSFQTSGTGELFF	TGTGCCAGCAGTTTCCAGACTAGCGGGACCGGGGAGCTGTTTTTT
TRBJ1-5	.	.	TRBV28	CASSQITIQQDNQPQHF	TGTGCCAGCAGTCAAATTACCATTCAGCAAGACAATCAGCCCCAGCATTTT
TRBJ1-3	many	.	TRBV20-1	CSAVDARSGNTIYF	TGCAGTGCTGTGGACGCCCGCTCTGGAAACACCATATATTTT
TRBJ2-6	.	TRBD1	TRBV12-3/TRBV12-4	CASSLLSGGAGANVLTF	TGTGCCAGCAGTTTATTGTCAGGGGGCGCTGGGGCCAACGTCCTGACTTTC
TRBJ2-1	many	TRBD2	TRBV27	CASSFRGRTSYNEQFF	TGTGCCAGCAGTTTCCGCGGGAGGACGTCCTACAATGAGCAGTTCTTC
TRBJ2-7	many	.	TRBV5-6	CASSLWVAAPYEQYF	TGTGCCAGCAGCTTGTGGGTAGCGGCTCCCTACGAGCAGTACTTC
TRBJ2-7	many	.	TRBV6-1	CASRKVGVYEQYF	TGTGCCAGCAGGAAAGTGGGGGTCTACGAGCAGTACTTC
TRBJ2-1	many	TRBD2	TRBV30	CAWSVTSGTPHLYNEQFF	TGTGCCTGGAGTGTGACTAGCGGAACGCCACACTTATACAATGAGCAGTTCTTC
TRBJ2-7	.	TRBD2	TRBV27	CAIISATSGSYEQYF	TGTGCCATCATTTCAGCTACTAGCGGGAGCTACGAGCAGTACTTC
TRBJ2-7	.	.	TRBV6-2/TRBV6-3	CASSDSRARQYF	TGTGCCAGCAGTGACTCGAGAGCGAGGCAGTACTTC
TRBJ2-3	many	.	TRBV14	CASSQKESWDTQYF	TGTGCCAGCAGCCAAAAGGAAAGTTGGGATACGCAGTATTTT
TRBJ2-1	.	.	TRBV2	CASRGLGYNEQFF	TGTGCCAGCAGAGGCCTAGGTTACAATGAGCAGTTCTTC
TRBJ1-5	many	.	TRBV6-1	CASSPRRWNSNQPQHF	TGTGCCAGCAGTCCCAGGAGGTGGAATAGCAATCAGCCCCAGCATTTT
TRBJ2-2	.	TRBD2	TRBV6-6	CASSCTTTGGGPTGELFF	TGTGCCAGCAGTTGTACCACAACGGGGGGAGGGCCGACCGGGGAGTTGTTTTTT
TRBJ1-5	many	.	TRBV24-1	CATSDHMWLGSNQPQHF	TGTGCCACCAGTGACCACATGTGGCTGGGGAGCAATCAGCCCCAGCATTTT
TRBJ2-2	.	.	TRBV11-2	CASSLYMGLETGELFF	TGTGCCAGCAGCTTATACATGGGTCTCGAGACCGGGGAGCTGTTTTTT
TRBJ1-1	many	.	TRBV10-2	CASRQGVNTEAFF	TGCGCCAGCAGGCAGGGCGTGAACACTGAAGCTTTCTTT
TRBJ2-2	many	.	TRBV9	CASSVAAPVSSQAGELFF	TGTGCCAGCAGCGTAGCCGCCCCTGTGTCAAGTCAGGCCGGGGAGCTGTTTTTT
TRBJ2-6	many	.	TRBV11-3	CASSPRSGANVLTF	TGTGCCAGCAGCCCCCGCTCTGGGGCCAACGTCCTGACTTTC
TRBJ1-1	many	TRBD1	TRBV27	CASSLRTGVNTEAFF	TGTGCCAGCAGTTTAAGGACAGGCGTGAACACTGAAGCTTTCTTT
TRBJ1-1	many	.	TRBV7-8	CASSTNLQNTEAFF	TGTGCCAGCAGCACGAACTTACAGAACACTGAAGCTTTCTTT
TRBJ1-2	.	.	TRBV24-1	CATSEGGQVPANYCYTF	TGTGCCACCAGTGAGGGGGGGCAGGTGCCCGCTAACTATTGCTACACCTTC
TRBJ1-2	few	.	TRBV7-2	CASSLSIYGYTF	TGTGCCAGCAGCCTCAGTATATATGGCTACACCTTC
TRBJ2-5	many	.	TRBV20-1	CSAAPDAKETQYF	TGCAGTGCTGCACCGGACGCCAAAGAGACCCAGTACTTC
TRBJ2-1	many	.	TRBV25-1	CASSLNNEQFF	TGTGCCAGCAGTCTGAACAATGAGCAGTTCTTC
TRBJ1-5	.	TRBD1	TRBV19	CASGTGGNQPQHF	TGTGCCTCCGGGACAGGGGGAAATCAGCCCCAGCATTTT
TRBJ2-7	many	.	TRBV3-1	CASSYPSERGEQYF	TGTGCCAGCAGCTACCCTAGCGAACGGGGCGAGCAGTACTTC
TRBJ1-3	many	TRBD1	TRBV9	CASSVGEWTGAGNTIYF	TGTGCCAGCAGCGTAGGGGAGTGGACAGGGGCTGGAAACACCATATATTTT
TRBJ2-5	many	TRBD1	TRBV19	CASRHRGLAETQYF	TGTGCCAGTAGACACAGGGGGCTGGCAGAGACCCAGTACTTC